This T cell receptor (beta chain) was identified in a study of T cell responses to AZD1222 COVID-19 vaccine. Overall study results and limits: White British ancestry dominated among donors, who included more females, and clonal diversity was possibly underestimated.

The V gene's germline CDR1 is SEHNR and CDR2 FQNEAQ (reference sequence). V was trimmed by 8 bases and J by 1 base, leaving 8 bases between them. This CDR3 spans 12 amino acids. Sequencing used immunoSEQ multiplex PCR; TCRdb keeps in-frame clones, though not all of them. This table holds some 150,000 clones, roughly 91% found once. A remark on this clone: Its antigen is still unknown.

The material was peripheral blood, obtained on day 0 of AZD1222 vaccination. The receptor was isolated from an adult in good health. The chain combines TRBV7-9 with TRBJ1-1; no clear D gene. This CDR3 reads CASLDRNTEAFF. The CDR3 DNA is TGTGCCAGCTTGGACCGGAACACTGAAGCTTTCTTT.